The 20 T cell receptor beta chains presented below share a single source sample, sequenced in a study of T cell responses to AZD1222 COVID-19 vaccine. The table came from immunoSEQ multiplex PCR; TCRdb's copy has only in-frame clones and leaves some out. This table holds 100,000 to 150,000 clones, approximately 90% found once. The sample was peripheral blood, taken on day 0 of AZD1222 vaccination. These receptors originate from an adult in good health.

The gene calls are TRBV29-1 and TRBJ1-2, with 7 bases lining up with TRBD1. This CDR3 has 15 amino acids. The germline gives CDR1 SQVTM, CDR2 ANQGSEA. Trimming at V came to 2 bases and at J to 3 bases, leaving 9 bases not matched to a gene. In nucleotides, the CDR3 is TGCAGCGTTGAAACGACCCCCCAGGGGGACTATGGCTACACCTTC. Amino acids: CSVETTPQGDYGYTF.

The DNA of the CDR3 is TGTGCCAGCAGCCAGGGACTAGCGGGGACAGATACGCAGTATTTT. Translated, it gives CASSQGLAGTDTQYF. The J gene is TRBJ2-3, the V gene TRBV5-8; 13 bases agree with TRBD2. Losses at the gene ends were 4 bases for V and 3 bases for J; bases not matched to a gene: 2. This CDR3 comprises 15 residues. CDR1 and CDR2 from the germline V gene are SGHTS and YDEGEE.

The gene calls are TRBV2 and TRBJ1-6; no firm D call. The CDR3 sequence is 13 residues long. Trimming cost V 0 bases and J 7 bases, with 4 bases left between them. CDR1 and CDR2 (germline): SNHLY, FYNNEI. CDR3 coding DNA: TGTGCCAGCAGTGAAGCACGAAATTCACCCCTCCACTTT. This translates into CASSEARNSPLHF.

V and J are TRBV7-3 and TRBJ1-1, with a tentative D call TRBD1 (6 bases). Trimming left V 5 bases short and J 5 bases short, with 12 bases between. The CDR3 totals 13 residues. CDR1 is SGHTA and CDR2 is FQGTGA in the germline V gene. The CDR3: CASSTQGGTEAFF. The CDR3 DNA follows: TGTGCCAGCAGCACACAGGGTGGAACTGAAGCTTTCTTT. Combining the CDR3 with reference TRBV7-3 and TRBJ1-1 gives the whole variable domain GAGVSQTPSNKVTEKGKYVELRCDPISGHTALYWYRQSLGQGPEFLIYFQGTGAADDSGLPNDRFFAVRPEGSVSTLKIQRTERGDSAVYLCASSTQGGTEAFFGQGTRLTVV.

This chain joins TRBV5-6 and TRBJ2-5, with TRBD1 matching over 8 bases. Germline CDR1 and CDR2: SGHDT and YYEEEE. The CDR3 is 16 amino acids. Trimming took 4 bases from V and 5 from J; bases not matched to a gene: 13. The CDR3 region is CASSPTRTGNYETQYF. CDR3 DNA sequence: TGTGCCAGCAGCCCTACGAGGACAGGGAATTATGAGACCCAGTACTTC.

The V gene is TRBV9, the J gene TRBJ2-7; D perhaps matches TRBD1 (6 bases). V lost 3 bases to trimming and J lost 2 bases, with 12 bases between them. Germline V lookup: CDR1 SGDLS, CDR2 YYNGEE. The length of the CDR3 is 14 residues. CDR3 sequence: CASSATDRAYEQYF. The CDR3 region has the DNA TGTGCCAGCAGCGCAACGGACAGAGCCTACGAGCAGTACTTC.

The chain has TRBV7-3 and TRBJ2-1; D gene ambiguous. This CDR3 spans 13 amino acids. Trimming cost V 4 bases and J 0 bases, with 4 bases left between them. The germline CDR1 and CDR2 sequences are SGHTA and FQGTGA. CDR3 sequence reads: CASSSSSYNEQFF. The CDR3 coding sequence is TGTGCCAGCAGCTCCTCCTCCTACAATGAGCAGTTCTTC.

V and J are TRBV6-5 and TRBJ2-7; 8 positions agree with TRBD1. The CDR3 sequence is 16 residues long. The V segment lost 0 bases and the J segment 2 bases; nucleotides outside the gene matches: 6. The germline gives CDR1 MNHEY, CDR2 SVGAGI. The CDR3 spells CASSYSIGQGPYEQYF. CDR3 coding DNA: TGTGCCAGCAGTTACTCGATAGGACAGGGCCCCTACGAGCAGTACTTC.

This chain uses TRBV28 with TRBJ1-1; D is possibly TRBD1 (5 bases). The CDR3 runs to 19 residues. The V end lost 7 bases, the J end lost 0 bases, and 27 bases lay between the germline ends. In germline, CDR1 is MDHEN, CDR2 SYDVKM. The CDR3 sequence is CASTHLGDSKPRLNTEAFF. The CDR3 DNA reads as TGTGCCAGCACCCACTTGGGCGACAGCAAACCCCGGCTGAACACTGAAGCTTTCTTT.

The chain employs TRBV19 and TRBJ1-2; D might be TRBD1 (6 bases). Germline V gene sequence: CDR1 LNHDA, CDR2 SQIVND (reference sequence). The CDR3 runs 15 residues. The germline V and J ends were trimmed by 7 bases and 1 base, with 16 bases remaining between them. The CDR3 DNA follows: TGTGCCAGTACCATTCGACAGGTCTTTAACTATGGCTACACCTTC. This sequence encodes CASTIRQVFNYGYTF.

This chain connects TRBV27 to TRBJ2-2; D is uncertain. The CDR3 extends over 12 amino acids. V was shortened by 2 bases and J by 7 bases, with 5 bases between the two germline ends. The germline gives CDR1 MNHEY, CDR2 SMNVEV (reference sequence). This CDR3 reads CASSLIFGELFF. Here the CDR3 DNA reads TGTGCCAGCAGTTTAATTTTCGGGGAGCTGTTTTTT.

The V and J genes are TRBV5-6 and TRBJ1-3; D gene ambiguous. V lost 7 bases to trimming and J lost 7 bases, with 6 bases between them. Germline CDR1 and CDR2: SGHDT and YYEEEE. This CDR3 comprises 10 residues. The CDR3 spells CASPLNTIYF. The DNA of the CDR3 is TGTGCCAGCCCTTTGAACACCATATATTTT.

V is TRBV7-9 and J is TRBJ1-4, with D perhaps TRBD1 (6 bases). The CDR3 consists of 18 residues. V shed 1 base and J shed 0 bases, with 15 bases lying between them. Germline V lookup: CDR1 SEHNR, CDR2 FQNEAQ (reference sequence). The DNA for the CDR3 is TGTGCCAGCAGCTTAGGTCAGGGGTCTATTGCAACTAATGAAAAACTGTTTTTT. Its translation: CASSLGQGSIATNEKLFF. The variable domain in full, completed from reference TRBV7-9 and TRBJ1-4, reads DTGVSQNPRHKITKRGQNVTFRCDPISEHNRLYWYRQTLGQGPEFLTYFQNEAQLEKSRLLSDRFSAERPKGSFSTLEIQRTEQGDSAMYLCASSLGQGSIATNEKLFFGSGTQLSVL.

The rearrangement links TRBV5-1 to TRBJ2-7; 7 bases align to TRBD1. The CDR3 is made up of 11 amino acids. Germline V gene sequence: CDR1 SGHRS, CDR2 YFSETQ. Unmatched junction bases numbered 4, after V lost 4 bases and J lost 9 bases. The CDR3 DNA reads TGCGCCAGCAGCCCCGACAGGGTGCAGTACTTC. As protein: CASSPDRVQYF.

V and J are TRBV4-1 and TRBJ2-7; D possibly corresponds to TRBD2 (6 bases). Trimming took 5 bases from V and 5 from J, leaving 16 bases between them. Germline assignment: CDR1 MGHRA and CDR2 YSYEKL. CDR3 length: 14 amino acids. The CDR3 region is CASSLKTSSHEQYF. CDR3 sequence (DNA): TGCGCCAGCAGCTTAAAGACTAGTTCCCACGAGCAGTACTTC.

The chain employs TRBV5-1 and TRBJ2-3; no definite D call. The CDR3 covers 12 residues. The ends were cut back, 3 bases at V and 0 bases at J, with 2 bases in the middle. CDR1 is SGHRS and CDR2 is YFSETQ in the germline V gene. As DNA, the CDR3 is TGCGCCAGCAGCTCGAGCACAGATACGCAGTATTTT. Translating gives CASSSSTDTQYF.

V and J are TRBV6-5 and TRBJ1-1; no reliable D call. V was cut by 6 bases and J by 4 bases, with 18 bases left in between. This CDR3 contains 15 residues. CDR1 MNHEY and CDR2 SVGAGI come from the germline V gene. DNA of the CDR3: TGTGCCAGCAGAGCCTTCACTGCTATGGGCACTGAAGCTTTCTTT. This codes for CASRAFTAMGTEAFF.

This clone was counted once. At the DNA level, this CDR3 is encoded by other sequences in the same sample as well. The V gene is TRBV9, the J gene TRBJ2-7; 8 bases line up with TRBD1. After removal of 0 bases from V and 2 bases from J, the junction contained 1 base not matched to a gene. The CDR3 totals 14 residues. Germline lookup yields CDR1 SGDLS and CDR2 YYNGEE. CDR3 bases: TGTGCCAGCAGCGTAGGACAGGGGACCTACGAGCAGTACTTC. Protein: CASSVGQGTYEQYF.

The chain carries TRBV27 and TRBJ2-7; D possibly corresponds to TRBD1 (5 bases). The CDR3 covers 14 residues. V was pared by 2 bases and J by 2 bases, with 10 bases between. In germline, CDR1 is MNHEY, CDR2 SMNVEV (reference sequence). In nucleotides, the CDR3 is TGTGCCAGCAGTTTAATGACAGATCCCTACGAGCAGTACTTC. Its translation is CASSLMTDPYEQYF.

The CDR3 loop is CASSDRRGGTDTQYF. CDR3 nucleotide sequence: TGCGCCAGCAGTGATCGGCGGGGCGGCACAGATACGCAGTATTTT. The chain has TRBV10-1 and TRBJ2-3; tentative D call: TRBD2 (6 bases). This CDR3 has 15 amino acids. The ends were cut back, 3 bases at V and 1 base at J, with 11 bases in the middle. Germline-derived CDR1 and CDR2 are WNHNN and SYGVQD (reference sequence).